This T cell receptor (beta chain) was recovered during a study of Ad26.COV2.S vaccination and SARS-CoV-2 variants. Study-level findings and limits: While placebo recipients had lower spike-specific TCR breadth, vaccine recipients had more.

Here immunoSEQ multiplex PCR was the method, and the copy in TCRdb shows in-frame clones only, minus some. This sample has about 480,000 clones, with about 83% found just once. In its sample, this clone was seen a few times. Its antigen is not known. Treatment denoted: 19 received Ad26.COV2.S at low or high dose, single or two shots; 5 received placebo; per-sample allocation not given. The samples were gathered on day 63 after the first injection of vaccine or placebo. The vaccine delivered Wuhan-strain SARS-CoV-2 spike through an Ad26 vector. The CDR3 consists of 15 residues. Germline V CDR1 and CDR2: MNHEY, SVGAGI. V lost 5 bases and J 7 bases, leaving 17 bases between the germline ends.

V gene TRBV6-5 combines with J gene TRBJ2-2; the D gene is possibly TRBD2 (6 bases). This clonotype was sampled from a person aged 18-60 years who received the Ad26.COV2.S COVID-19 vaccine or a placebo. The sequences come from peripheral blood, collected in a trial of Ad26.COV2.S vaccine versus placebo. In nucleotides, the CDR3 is TGTGCCAGCAGTCCCCGGGACTCGCGACACGGGGAGCTGTTTTTT. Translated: CASSPRDSRHGELFF.